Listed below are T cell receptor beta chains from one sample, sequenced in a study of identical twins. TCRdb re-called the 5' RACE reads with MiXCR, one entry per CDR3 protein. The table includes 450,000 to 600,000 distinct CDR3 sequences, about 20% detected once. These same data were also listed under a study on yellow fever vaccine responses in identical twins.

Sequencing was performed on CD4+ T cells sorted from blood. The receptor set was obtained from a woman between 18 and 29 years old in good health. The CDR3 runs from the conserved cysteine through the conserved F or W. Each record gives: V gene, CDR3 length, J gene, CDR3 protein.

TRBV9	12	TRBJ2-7	CASSVGVGEQYF
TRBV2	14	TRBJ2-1	CASRVGSVYNEQFF
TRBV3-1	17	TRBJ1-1	CASSQDPNWRANTEAFF
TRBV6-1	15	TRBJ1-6	CASRTGSSYNSPLHF
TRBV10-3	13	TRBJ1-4	CAIREGSNEKLFF
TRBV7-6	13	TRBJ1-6	CASSLVLNSPLHF
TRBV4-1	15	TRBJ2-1	CASSQGGTVLNEQFF
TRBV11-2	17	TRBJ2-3	CASSFRPGTKGTDTQYF
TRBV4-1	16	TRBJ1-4	CASSQAFEATNEKLFF
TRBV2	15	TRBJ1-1	CASSGRIGINTEAFF
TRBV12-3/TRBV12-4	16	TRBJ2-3	CASSSRPGVSADTQYF
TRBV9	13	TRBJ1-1	CASSPSVSTEAFF
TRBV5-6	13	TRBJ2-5	CASSPPHSETQYF
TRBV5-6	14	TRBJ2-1	CASSLLQVWGEQFF
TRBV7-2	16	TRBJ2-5	CASSLSAAGPTETQYF
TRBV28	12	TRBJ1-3	CALGAYGNTIYF
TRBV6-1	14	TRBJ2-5	CASSPETGVKTQYF
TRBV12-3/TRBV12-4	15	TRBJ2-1	CASRSQGTSGNEQFF
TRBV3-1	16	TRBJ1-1	CASSQDGGLGDTEAFF
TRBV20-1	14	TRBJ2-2	CGLPGGLSTGELFF
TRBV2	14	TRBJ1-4	CASTLGAGGEKLFF
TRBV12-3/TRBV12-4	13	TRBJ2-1	CASNDPSDREQFF
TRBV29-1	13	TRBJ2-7	CSVEGDTNNEQYF
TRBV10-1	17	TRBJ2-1	CASSNPGLAGPYNEQFF
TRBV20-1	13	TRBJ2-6	CSGRLGGANVLTF
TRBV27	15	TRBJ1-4	CASSPWDSRNEKLFF
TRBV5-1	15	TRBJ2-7	CASSSNRASLDEQYF
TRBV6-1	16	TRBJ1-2	CASRPNRDRANYGYTF
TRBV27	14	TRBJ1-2	CASSPERAGYGYTF
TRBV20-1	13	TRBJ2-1	CSARDLRNNEQFF
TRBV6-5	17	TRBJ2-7	CASSYSPSGTGGSEQYF
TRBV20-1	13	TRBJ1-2	CSARNPGAYGYTF
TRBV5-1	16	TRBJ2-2	CASSQTGTTTSGELFF
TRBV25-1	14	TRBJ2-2	CASSEWLGPGELFF
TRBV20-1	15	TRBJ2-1	CSAGPGLASYNEQFF
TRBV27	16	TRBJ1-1	CASSHRPGQGATEAFF
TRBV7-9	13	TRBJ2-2	CASSPRDTGELFF
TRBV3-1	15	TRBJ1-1	CASSNRGLSNTEAFF
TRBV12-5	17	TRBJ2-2	CASGPLRLAGGAGELFF
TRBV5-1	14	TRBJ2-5	CASRGHRDQETQYF
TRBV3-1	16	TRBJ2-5	CASSQRLAGQQETQYF
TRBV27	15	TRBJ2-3	CASSPVGRYTDTQYF
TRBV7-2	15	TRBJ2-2	CASRAGTINTGELFF
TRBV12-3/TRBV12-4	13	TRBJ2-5	CASTLTSEETQYF
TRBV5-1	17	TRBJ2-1	CASSFPDLARTIGEQFF
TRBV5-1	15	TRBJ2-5	CASSLRPKQQETQYF
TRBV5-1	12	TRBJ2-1	CASSLVGVVQFF
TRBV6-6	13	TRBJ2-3	CASSPNRLDTQYF
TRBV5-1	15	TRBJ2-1	CASRSGTSNYNEQFF
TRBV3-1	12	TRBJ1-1	CASSQTNQEAFF
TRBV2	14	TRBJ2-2	CASKGQGATGELFF